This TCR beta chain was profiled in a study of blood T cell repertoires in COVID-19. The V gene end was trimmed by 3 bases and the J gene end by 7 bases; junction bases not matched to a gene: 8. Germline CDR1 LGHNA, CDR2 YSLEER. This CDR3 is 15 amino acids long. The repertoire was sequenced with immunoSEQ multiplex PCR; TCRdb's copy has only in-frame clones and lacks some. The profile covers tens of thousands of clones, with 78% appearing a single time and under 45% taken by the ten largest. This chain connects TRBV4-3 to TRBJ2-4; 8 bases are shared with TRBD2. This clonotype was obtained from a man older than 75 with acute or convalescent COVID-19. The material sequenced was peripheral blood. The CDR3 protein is CASSHGAGVVNIQYF. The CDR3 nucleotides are TGCGCCAGCAGCCATGGAGCGGGGGTCGTGAACATTCAGTACTTC.